Listed here are 28 T cell receptor beta chains from one sample, sequenced in a study of post-analysis software for immune sequencing data. Regarding the study as a whole: Four to six TRBV segments were more frequent in patients than controls; TRBV5-6, TRBV5-1 and TRBV20-1 belonged to this group.

cDNA libraries for TCR beta contained unique molecular identifiers. TCRdb ran MiXCR on the PCR reads and lists one entry per CDR3 protein. The data hold approximately 730,000 distinct CDR3 sequences, with 30% observed a single time. The antigens of these receptors remain unknown. Source material: blood. These receptor sequences come from a girl aged 5-17 years with multiple sclerosis.

The chain couples TRBV28 to TRBJ2-7; D call uncertain. This CDR3 has 14 residues. Germline-derived CDR1 and CDR2 are MDHEN and SYDVKM. V dropped 6 bases and J dropped 4 bases, with 16 bases sitting between them. The CDR3: CASSTSGAQYEQYF. DNA for the CDR3: TGTGCCAGCAGCACTTCAGGAGCCCAGTACGAGCAGTACTTC. Full variable domain (missing parts from reference TRBV28 and TRBJ2-7): DVKVTQSSRYLVKRTGEKVFLECVQDMDHENMFWYRQDPGLGLRLIYFSYDVKMKEKGDIPEGYSVSREKKERFSLILESASTNQTSMYLCASSTSGAQYEQYFGPGTRLTVT.

This clonotype has more than one count but fewer than ten. This rearrangement joins TRBV6-2 or TRBV6-3 to TRBJ2-1; TRBD1 is a possible D gene (6 bases). The CDR3 covers 15 residues. V lost 2 bases and J lost 7, with 15 bases in between. The germline CDR1 and CDR2 sequences are MNHEY and SVGEGT. Written as DNA, the CDR3 is TGTGCCAGCAGTTACGGTTACAGGGTGGGAAATGAGCAGTTCTTC. This codes for CASSYGYRVGNEQFF.

The chain uses TRBV29-1 and TRBJ2-3; no definite D call. This CDR3 is 14 amino acids long. Germline CDR1 reads SQVTM; CDR2 reads ANQGSEA. Trimming removed 6 bases at V and 6 bases at J, with 19 bases between. The CDR3 sequence is CSVRSPRDHDTQYF. Here the CDR3 DNA reads TGCAGCGTACGGTCCCCCCGAGACCACGATACGCAGTATTTT.

This clonotype showed up just a few times. The rearrangement uses TRBV29-1 and TRBJ2-1; D is uncertain. CDR1 is SQVTM, CDR2 ANQGSEA, per germline. The CDR3 runs 14 residues. Trimming stripped 3 bases from V and 1 base from J, with 10 bases between. As DNA, the CDR3 is TGCAGCGTTGAGGAAGTTATATCCTACAATGAGCAGTTCTTC. It translates to CSVEEVISYNEQFF.

Here the CDR3 reads CASSLTGGSSSGANVLTF. CDR3 in DNA: TGTGCCAGCAGCTTGACAGGGGGCTCTAGCTCTGGGGCCAACGTCCTGACTTTC. The chain has TRBV5-5 and TRBJ2-6; 9 nucleotides match TRBD1. Germline CDR1 reads SGHKS; CDR2 reads YYEKEE (reference sequence). Trimming cost V 1 base and J 0 bases; bases outside gene matches: 5. This CDR3 has 18 amino acids.

This clonotype was found a few times. The chain has TRBV9 and TRBJ2-7, with 7 bases fitting TRBD2. Germline CDR1 and CDR2: SGDLS and YYNGEE. This CDR3 comprises 14 residues. Trimming took 2 bases from V and 4 from J; bases not matched to a gene: 6. The CDR3 DNA reads TGTGCCAGCAGCGTTCCGGGACTACTATACGAGCAGTACTTC. Translated, it gives CASSVPGLLYEQYF.

This clonotype was recorded a few times. The chain combines TRBV5-6 with TRBJ1-5; the D gene is possibly TRBD1 (6 bases). Germline CDR1 SGHDT, CDR2 YYEEEE. V was cut by 4 bases and J by 0 bases, with 11 bases left in between. CDR3 size: 15 residues. CDR3 in DNA: TGTGCCAGCAGCGGGGGGGCTTATAGCAATCAGCCCCAGCATTTT. Translated: CASSGGAYSNQPQHF.

The genes are TRBV24-1 and TRBJ2-2; 16 bases are shared with TRBD2. The V gene's germline CDR1 is KGHDR and CDR2 SFDVKD. V trimming: 4 bases; J trimming: 7 bases; junction bases outside the gene matches: 8. This CDR3 region has 18 residues. CDR3 in DNA: TGTGCCACCAGTGACCCGGGGACTAGCGGGAGGGCCATCGGGGAGCTGTTTTTT. Protein product: CATSDPGTSGRAIGELFF.

This chain joins TRBV29-1 and TRBJ1-5; maybe TRBD1 (6 bases). This CDR3 region has 15 residues. Trimming took 2 bases from V and 1 from J, leaving 12 bases between them. CDR1 and CDR2 from the germline V gene are SQVTM and ANQGSEA. The CDR3 reads CSVERGGNSNQPQHF. CDR3 sequence (DNA): TGCAGCGTTGAAAGGGGGGGGAACAGCAATCAGCCCCAGCATTTT.

This clonotype came up a few times. The chain has TRBV3-1 and TRBJ2-7; no firm D call. Trimming took off 2 bases at V and 4 bases at J, with 12 bases between the two ends. The CDR3 has 14 amino acids. Germline V gene sequence: CDR1 LGHDT, CDR2 YNNKEL (reference sequence). The CDR3 is CASSQSPGSYEQYF. The CDR3 nucleotides are TGTGCCAGCAGCCAAAGCCCAGGCAGTTACGAGCAGTACTTC.

This clonotype was observed a few times. The CDR3 loop reads CSGSTSGVTDTQYF. CDR3 coding DNA: TGCAGTGGATCGACTAGCGGGGTCACAGATACGCAGTATTTT. The V and J genes are TRBV20-1 and TRBJ2-3, with 11 positions matching TRBD2. The CDR3 covers 14 residues. Germline CDR1 and CDR2: DFQATT and SNEGSKA (reference sequence). The trim removed 7 bases at V and 2 bases at J, leaving 5 bases unmatched.

CDR3 bases: TGCAGTGCTCTAGCGAGGGAGACCCAGTTCTTC. Translating gives CSALARETQFF. J is TRBJ2-1 and V is TRBV20-1; tentative D call: TRBD2 (6 bases). The CDR3 has 11 amino acids. Per germline, CDR1 DFQATT and CDR2 SNEGSKA (reference sequence). V gave up 5 bases and J gave up 13 bases, with 15 bases separating them.

This clonotype was observed a few times. The chain recombines TRBV6-5 with TRBJ2-2, with D tentatively TRBD1 or TRBD2 (6 bases each). Germline V gene data show CDR1 as MNHEY and CDR2 as SVGAGI. V lost 5 bases to trimming and J lost 6 bases, with 13 bases between them. The CDR3 is 14 residues long. CDR3 region: CASSQGRIAGELFF. DNA for the CDR3: TGTGCCAGCAGTCAGGGGAGGATTGCCGGGGAGCTGTTTTTT.

This clonotype was recorded a few times. This sequence joins TRBV7-2 and TRBJ2-3, with D unclear. This CDR3 contains 14 residues. Germline V gives CDR1 SGHTA, CDR2 FQGNSA. Trimming left V 3 bases short and J 0 bases short, with 7 bases between. CDR3 protein: CASSFGLSTDTQYF. DNA of the CDR3: TGTGCCAGCAGCTTCGGGCTTAGCACAGATACGCAGTATTTT. The full variable domain, completed using reference TRBV7-2 and TRBJ2-3, is GAGVSQSPSNKVTEKGKDVELRCDPISGHTALYWYRQSLGQGLEFLIYFQGNSAPDKSGLPSDRFSAERTGGSVSTLTIQRTQQEDSAVYLCASSFGLSTDTQYFGPGTRLTVL.

There are many counts of this clonotype. The chain links TRBV7-2 to TRBJ2-7, with 8 bases matching TRBD2. V was pared by 5 bases and J by 3 bases, with 3 bases of the junction left unmatched. Germline loops: CDR1 SGHTA, CDR2 FQGNSA. The CDR3 extends over 13 amino acids. CDR3 protein: CASSVGLVYEQYF. The CDR3 DNA sequence: TGTGCCAGCAGCGTGGGACTAGTCTACGAGCAGTACTTC.

The chain employs TRBV20-1 and TRBJ2-7; the D gene is possibly TRBD1 (5 bases). This CDR3 is 15 amino acids long. With 0 bases removed from V and 5 bases from J, the gap between germline ends came to 17 bases. Germline V gives CDR1 DFQATT, CDR2 SNEGSKA (reference sequence). DNA of the CDR3: TGCAGTGCTAGAGATTGGGCCCCAGGGTCCCACGAGCAGTACTTC. Protein sequence: CSARDWAPGSHEQYF.

A few counts support this clonotype. The genes are TRBV6-6 and TRBJ2-1; 9 bases align to TRBD1. The junction had 6 bases not matched to a gene; V was cut back by 0 bases and J by 6 bases. The CDR3 covers 16 residues. From germline, CDR1 is MNHNY and CDR2 SVGAGI (reference sequence). The CDR3 spells CASSYSRGQGSNEQFF. DNA for the CDR3: TGTGCCAGCAGTTACTCCCGGGGACAGGGATCCAATGAGCAGTTCTTC.

This clonotype was picked up one time. The chain uses TRBV6-5 and TRBJ1-2; perhaps TRBD1 as D (5 bases). Germline values: CDR1 MNHEY, CDR2 SVGAGI. V lost 6 bases to trimming and J lost 6 bases, with 17 bases between them. CDR3 size: 14 residues. CDR3 nucleotides: TGTGCCAGCAGCCTCCGACAGCGATGGGATGGCTACACCTTC. This codes for CASSLRQRWDGYTF.

Notes on this clonotype: A read error may account for a junction end that differs from germline. The chain links TRBV28 to TRBJ2-7; D is perhaps TRBD1 (5 bases). The CDR3 has 16 residues. Germline values: CDR1 MDHEN, CDR2 SYDVKM. In DNA, the CDR3 is TGTGCCAACAGTTTGGTGACAGTCTTATACTCCTACGAGCAGTACTTC. It encodes CANSLVTVLYSYEQYF.

This clonotype was seen a handful of times. V and J are TRBV5-1 and TRBJ1-2; possibly TRBD1 for D (6 bases). V was shortened by 4 bases and J by 2 bases, with 15 bases between the two germline ends. CDR3 length equals 15 residues. Germline V gene lookup returns CDR1 SGHRS and CDR2 YFSETQ. For the CDR3, the DNA is TGCGCCAGCAGCCTCTCCGCAGGGGCCAACTATGGCTACACCTTC. Translation: CASSLSAGANYGYTF.

This clonotype was seen a handful of times. V is TRBV15 and J is TRBJ2-5; tentatively, D is TRBD2 (5 bases). CDR1 is LNHNV, CDR2 YYDKDF, per germline (reference sequence). Trimming pared 0 bases from V and 5 bases from J, leaving 13 bases between. The CDR3 extends over 15 amino acids. Here the CDR3 reads CATSRDWGVGETQYF. CDR3 nucleotide sequence: TGTGCCACCAGCAGAGATTGGGGAGTGGGCGAGACCCAGTACTTC.

This chain uses TRBV7-9 with TRBJ1-1, with a tentative D call TRBD1 (5 bases). V lost 5 bases and J 1 base, leaving 11 bases between the germline ends. The CDR3 contains 14 residues. Germline-derived CDR1 and CDR2 are SEHNR and FQNEAQ (reference sequence). DNA for the CDR3: TGTGCCAGCAGCCCAGACACAGGGAACACTGAAGCTTTCTTT. Protein: CASSPDTGNTEAFF.

The V call is TRBV20-1, the J call TRBJ1-2; D is unresolved. The CDR3 contains 17 residues. The V gene's germline CDR1 is DFQATT and CDR2 SNEGSKA (reference sequence). Trimming cost V 0 bases and J 5 bases, with 22 bases left between them. This CDR3 reads CSARDGGLTPTRYGYTF. The CDR3, as DNA: TGCAGTGCTAGAGACGGAGGCCTCACCCCTACAAGATATGGCTACACCTTC.

In its sample, this clonotype was seen a few times. This chain connects TRBV28 to TRBJ2-1; D may be TRBD2 (6 bases). CDR3 size: 14 residues. Looked up from germline, CDR1 is MDHEN and CDR2 is SYDVKM. V lost 5 bases, J lost 13 bases, and 21 bases lay in between. The CDR3 nucleotides are TGTGCCAGCAGTCCACGCCGGGGGTTACCTGGACAGTTCTTC. Protein product: CASSPRRGLPGQFF.

This chain's CDR3 is CASSIYGTAPLHF. The CDR3 DNA is TGTGCCAGCAGCATCTACGGGACAGCACCCCTCCACTTT. The chain combines TRBV5-5 with TRBJ1-6, with 7 bases that match TRBD1. The germline gives CDR1 SGHKS, CDR2 YYEKEE (reference sequence). This CDR3 spans 13 amino acids. J was trimmed by 11 bases and V by 4 bases; bases with no gene match: 6.

This clonotype was detected ten times or more. The chain has TRBV9 and TRBJ2-1; tentative D call: TRBD1 (6 bases). The germline V gene has CDR1 SGDLS and CDR2 YYNGEE. The CDR3 is 14 residues long. The V and J ends lost 1 base and 5 bases respectively, with 10 bases between them. CDR3 nucleotide sequence: TGTGCCAGCAGCGTACAGGGGCGGGACAATGAGCAGTTCTTC. This gives the protein CASSVQGRDNEQFF.

This clonotype was counted between two and nine times. This chain joins TRBV12-3 or TRBV12-4 and TRBJ2-6, with D perhaps TRBD2 (5 bases). V was pared by 3 bases and J by 3 bases, with 12 bases between. This CDR3 has 16 amino acids. The DNA of the CDR3 is TGTGCCAGCAGTTTGATGAGGGCGAGTGGGGCCAACGTCCTGACTTTC. Translated: CASSLMRASGANVLTF.

This clonotype was counted only a few times. This sequence joins TRBV20-1 and TRBJ2-7, with D perhaps TRBD1 (6 bases). The CDR3 totals 14 residues. From germline, CDR1 is DFQATT and CDR2 SNEGSKA (reference sequence). Trimming took off 5 bases at V and 2 bases at J, with 16 bases between the two ends. The CDR3 sequence: CSAGGDRSAYEQYF. CDR3 coding DNA: TGCAGTGCTGGAGGCGACAGGTCTGCCTACGAGCAGTACTTC.